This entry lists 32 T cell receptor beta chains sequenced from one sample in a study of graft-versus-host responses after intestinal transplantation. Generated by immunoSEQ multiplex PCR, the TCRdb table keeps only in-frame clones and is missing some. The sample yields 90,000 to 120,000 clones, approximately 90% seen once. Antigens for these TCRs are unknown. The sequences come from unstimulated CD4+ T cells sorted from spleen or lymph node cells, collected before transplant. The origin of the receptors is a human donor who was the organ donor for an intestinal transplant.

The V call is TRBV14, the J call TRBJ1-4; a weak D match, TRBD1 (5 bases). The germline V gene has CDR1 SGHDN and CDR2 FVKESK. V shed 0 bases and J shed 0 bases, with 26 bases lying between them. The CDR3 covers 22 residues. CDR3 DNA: TGTGCCAGCAGCCAAGATCAACGACTTGGATTACAGGTCAGCGCAACTAATGAAAAACTGTTTTTT. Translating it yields CASSQDQRLGLQVSATNEKLFF.

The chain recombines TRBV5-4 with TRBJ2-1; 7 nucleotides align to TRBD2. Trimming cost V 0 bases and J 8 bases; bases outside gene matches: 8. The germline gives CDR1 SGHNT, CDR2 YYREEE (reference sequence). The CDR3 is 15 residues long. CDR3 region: CASSLGGLLADEQFF. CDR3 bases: TGTGCCAGCAGCTTGGGGGGACTTCTAGCGGATGAGCAGTTCTTC.

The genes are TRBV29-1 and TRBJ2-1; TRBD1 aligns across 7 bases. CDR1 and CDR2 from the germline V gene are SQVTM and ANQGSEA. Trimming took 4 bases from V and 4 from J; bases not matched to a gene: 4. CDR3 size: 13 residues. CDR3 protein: CSVVGDSYNEQFF. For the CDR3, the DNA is TGCAGCGTTGTGGGGGACAGTTACAATGAGCAGTTCTTC.

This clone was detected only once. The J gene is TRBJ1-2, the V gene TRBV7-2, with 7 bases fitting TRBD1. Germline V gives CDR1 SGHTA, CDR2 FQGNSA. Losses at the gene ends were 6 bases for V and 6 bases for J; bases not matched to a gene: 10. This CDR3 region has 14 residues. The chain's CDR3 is CASSFLDRVDGYTF. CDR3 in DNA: TGTGCCAGCAGTTTCCTCGACAGGGTAGATGGCTACACCTTC.

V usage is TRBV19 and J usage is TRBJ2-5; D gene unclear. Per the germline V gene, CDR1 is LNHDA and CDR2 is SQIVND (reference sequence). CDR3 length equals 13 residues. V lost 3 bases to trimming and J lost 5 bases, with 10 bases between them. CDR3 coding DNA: TGTGCCAGTAGTATTTCGGAAACGGAGACCCAGTACTTC. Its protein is CASSISETETQYF.

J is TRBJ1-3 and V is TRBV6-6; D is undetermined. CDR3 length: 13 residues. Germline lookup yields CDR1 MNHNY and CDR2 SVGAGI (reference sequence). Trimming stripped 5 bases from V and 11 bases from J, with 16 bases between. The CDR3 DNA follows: TGTGCCAGCAGTCCTCAATCGGTGGACGCCATATATTTT. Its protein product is CASSPQSVDAIYF.

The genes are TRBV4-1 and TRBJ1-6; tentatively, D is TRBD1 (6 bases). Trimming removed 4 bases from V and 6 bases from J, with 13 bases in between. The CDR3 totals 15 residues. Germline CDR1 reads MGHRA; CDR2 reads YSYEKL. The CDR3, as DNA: TGCGCCAGCAGCCTCGACAGGAATACTAATTCACCCCTCCACTTT. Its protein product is CASSLDRNTNSPLHF.

The chain's CDR3 is CASSYRGRPMNTEAFF. CDR3 sequence (DNA): TGTGCCAGCAGTTATCGGGGACGGCCCATGAACACTGAAGCTTTCTTT. The gene calls are TRBV6-5 and TRBJ1-1; TRBD1 might be the D (5 bases). Per the germline V gene, CDR1 is MNHEY and CDR2 is SVGAGI. V lost 3 bases to trimming and J lost 0 bases, with 14 bases between them. The CDR3 length is 16 residues.

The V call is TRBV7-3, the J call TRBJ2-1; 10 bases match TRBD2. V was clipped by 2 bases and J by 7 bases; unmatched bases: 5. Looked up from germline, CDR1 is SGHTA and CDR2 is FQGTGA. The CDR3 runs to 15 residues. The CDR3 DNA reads TGTGCCAGCAGCTTACAGCGGGGGGGCCGTAATGAGCAGTTCTTC. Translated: CASSLQRGGRNEQFF.

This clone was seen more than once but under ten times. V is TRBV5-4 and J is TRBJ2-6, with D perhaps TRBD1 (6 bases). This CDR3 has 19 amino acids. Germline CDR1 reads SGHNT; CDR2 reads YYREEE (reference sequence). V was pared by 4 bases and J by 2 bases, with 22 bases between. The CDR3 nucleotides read TGTGCCAGCAGCCAGGCCCTAGTCAAACCAGGGGCTGGGGCCAACGTCCTGACTTTC. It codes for CASSQALVKPGAGANVLTF.

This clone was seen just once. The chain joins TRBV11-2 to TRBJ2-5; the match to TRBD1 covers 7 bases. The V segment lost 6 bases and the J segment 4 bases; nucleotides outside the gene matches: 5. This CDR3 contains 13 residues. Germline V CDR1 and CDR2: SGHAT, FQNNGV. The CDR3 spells CASRAQGRETQYF. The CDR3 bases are TGTGCCAGCAGAGCACAGGGGAGAGAGACCCAGTACTTC.

CDR3 protein: CASSFSGTGAPEAFF. DNA for the CDR3: TGTGCCAGCAGCTTTTCCGGGACAGGGGCTCCTGAAGCTTTCTTT. The V gene is TRBV7-2, the J gene TRBJ1-1; 10 nucleotides line up with TRBD1. J lost 6 bases, V lost 3 bases, and 7 bases had no gene match. Germline V gene sequence: CDR1 SGHTA, CDR2 FQGNSA. This CDR3 is built from 15 residues.

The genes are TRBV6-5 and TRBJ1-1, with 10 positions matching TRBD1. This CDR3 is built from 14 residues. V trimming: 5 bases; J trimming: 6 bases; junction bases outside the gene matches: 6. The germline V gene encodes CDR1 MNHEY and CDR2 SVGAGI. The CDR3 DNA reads TGTGCCAGCAGTGAGGACAGGGGGTTAGCTGAAGCTTTCTTT. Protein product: CASSEDRGLAEAFF.

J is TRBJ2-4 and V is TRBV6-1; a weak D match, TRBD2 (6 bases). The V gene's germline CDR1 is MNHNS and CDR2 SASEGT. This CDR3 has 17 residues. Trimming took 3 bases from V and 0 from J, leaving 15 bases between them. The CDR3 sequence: CASSEARRGIAKNIQYF. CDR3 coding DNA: TGTGCCAGCAGTGAGGCTAGACGGGGGATAGCCAAAAACATTCAGTACTTC.

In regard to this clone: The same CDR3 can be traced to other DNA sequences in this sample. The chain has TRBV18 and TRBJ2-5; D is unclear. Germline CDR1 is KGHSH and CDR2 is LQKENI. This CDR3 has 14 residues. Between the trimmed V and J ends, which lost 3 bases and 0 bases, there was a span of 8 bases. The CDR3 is CASSPRPDQETQYF. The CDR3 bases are TGTGCCAGCTCACCGAGGCCAGACCAAGAGACCCAGTACTTC.

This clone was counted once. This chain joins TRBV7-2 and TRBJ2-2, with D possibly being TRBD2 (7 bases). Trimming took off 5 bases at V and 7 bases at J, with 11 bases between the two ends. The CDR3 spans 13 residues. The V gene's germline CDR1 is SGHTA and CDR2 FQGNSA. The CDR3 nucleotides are TGTGCCAGCAGCCTCGGGGGGCGCGGGGAGCTGTTTTTT. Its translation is CASSLGGRGELFF.

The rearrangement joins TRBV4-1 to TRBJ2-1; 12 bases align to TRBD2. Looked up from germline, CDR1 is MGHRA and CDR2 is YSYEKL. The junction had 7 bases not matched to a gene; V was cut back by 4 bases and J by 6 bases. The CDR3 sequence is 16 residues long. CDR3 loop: CASSLRGLAGTNEQFF. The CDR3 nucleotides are TGCGCCAGCAGCCTGAGAGGACTAGCGGGGACCAATGAGCAGTTCTTC.

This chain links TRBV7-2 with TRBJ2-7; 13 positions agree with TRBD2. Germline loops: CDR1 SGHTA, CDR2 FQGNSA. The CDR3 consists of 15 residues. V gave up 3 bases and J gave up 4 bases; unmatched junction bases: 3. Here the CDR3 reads CASSFTSGRAYEQYF. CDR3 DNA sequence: TGTGCCAGCAGCTTTACTAGCGGGAGGGCGTACGAGCAGTACTTC.

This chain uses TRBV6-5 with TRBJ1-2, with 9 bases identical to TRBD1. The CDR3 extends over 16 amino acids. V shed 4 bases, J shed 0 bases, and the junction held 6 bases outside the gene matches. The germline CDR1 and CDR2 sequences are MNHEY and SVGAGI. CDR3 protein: CASSSRGTGTNYGYTF. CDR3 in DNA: TGTGCCAGCAGTTCCCGCGGGACAGGGACTAACTATGGCTACACCTTC.

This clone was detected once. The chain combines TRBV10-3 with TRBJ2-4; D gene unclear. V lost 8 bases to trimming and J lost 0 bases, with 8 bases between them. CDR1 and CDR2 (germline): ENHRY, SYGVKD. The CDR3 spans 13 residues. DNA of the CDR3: TGTGCCATCGGGCCGGGAGCCAAAAACATTCAGTACTTC. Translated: CAIGPGAKNIQYF.

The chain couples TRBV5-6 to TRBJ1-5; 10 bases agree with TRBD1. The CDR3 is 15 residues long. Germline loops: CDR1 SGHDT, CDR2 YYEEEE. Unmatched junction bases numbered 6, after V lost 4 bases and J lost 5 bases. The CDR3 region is CASSRTGGHHQPQHF. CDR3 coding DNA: TGTGCCAGCAGCCGGACAGGGGGTCATCATCAGCCCCAGCATTTT.

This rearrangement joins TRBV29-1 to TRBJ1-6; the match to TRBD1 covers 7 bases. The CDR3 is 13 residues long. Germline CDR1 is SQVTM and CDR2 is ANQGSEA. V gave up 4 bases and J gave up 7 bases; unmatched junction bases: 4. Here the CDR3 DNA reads TGCAGCGTTGCCGGGACAGCGAATTCACCCCTCCACTTT. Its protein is CSVAGTANSPLHF. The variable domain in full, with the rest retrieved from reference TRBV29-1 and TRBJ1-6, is SAVISQKPSRDICQRGTSLTIQCQVDSQVTMMFWYRQQPGQSLTLIATANQGSEATYESGFVIDKFPISRPNLTFSTLTVSNMSPEDSSIYLCSVAGTANSPLHFGNGTRLTVT.

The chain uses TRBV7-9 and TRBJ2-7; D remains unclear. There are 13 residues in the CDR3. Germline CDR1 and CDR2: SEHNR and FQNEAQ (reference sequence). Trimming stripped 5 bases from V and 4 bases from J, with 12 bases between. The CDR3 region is CASSITPTYEQYF. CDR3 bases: TGTGCCAGCAGCATAACACCGACATACGAGCAGTACTTC.

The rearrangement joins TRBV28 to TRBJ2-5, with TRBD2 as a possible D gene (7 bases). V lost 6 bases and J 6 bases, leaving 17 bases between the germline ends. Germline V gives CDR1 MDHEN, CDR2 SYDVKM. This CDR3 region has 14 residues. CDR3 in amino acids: CASRPRGGGQTQYF. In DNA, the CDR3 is TGTGCCAGCAGGCCCCGTGGGGGGGGGCAGACCCAGTACTTC.

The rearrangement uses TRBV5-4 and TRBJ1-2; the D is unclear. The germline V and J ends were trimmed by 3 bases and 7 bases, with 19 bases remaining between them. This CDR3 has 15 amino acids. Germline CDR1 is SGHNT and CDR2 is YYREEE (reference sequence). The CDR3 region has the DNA TGTGCCAGCAGCTACTCCGTGGATCCCCAATTTGGCTACACCTTC. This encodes CASSYSVDPQFGYTF.

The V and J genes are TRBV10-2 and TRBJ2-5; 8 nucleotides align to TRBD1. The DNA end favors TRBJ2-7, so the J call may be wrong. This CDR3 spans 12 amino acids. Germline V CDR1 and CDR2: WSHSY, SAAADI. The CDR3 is CASGQGANEQYF. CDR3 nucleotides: TGCGCCAGCGGTCAGGGGGCCAACGAGCAGTACTTC.

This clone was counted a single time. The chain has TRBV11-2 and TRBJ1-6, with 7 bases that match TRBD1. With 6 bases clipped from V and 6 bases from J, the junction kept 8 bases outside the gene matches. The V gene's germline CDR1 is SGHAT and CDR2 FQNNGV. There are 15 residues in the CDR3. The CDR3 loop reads CASRKTGSSNSPLHF. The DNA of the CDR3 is TGTGCCAGCAGAAAGACAGGGAGTAGTAATTCACCCCTCCACTTT.

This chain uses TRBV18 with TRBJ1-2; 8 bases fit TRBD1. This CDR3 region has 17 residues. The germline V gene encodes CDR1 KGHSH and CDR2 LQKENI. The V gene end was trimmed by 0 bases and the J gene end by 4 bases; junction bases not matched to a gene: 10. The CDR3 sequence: CASSPPTGETGPYGYTF. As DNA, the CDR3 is TGTGCCAGCTCACCACCGACAGGGGAGACAGGCCCCTATGGCTACACCTTC. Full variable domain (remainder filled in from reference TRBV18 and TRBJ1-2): NAGVMQNPRHLVRRRGQEARLRCSPMKGHSHVYWYRQLPEEGLKFMVYLQKENIIDESGMPKERFSAEFPKEGPSILRIQQVVRGDSAAYFCASSPPTGETGPYGYTFGSGTRLTVV.

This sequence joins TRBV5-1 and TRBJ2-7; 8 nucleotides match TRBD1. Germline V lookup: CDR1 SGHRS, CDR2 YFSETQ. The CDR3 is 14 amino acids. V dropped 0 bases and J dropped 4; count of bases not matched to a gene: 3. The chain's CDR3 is CASSLEGQGYEQYF. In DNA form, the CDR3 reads TGCGCCAGCAGCTTGGAAGGACAGGGTTACGAGCAGTACTTC.

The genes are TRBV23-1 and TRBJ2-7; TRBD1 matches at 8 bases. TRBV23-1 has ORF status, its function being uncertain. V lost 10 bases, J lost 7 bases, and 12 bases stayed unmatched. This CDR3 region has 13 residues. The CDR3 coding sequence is TGCGCCACCTCGGGACAGGTTCACATGGAGCAGTACTTC. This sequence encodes CATSGQVHMEQYF.

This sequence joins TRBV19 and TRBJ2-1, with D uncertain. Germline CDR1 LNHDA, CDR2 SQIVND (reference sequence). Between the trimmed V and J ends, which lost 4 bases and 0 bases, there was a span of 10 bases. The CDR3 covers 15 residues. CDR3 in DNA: TGTGCCAGTAGTACCCCTAGGAGCTCCTACAATGAGCAGTTCTTC. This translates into CASSTPRSSYNEQFF.

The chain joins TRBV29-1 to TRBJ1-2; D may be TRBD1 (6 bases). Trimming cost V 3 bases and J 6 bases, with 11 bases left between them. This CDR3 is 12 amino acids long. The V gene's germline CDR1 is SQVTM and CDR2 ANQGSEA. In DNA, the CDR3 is TGCAGCGTTGATTTAGGGGGACATGGCTACACCTTC. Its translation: CSVDLGGHGYTF. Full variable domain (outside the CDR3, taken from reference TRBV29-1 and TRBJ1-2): SAVISQKPSRDICQRGTSLTIQCQVDSQVTMMFWYRQQPGQSLTLIATANQGSEATYESGFVIDKFPISRPNLTFSTLTVSNMSPEDSSIYLCSVDLGGHGYTFGSGTRLTVV.